What follows are 16 T cell receptor beta chains derived from one specimen sequenced in a study of T cell repertoires in cytomegalovirus infection. TCRdb ran MiXCR on the reads and lists one entry per CDR3 protein. The table records some 350,000 distinct CDR3 sequences, 15% to 20% of them present only once. The sequencing sample was made of PBMCs. These receptors originate from a human donor in good health (CMV status not recorded). Some clones in this sample may be carry-over from other donors' samples.

At least ten counts were recorded for this clonotype. This sequence joins TRBV19 and TRBJ2-3, with TRBD2 as a possible D gene (5 bases). The CDR3 contains 13 residues. CDR1 and CDR2 (germline): LNHDA, SQIVND (reference sequence). Trimming cost V 10 bases and J 0 bases, with 11 bases left between them. This chain's CDR3 is CATEEDSTDTQYF. CDR3 bases: TGTGCCACTGAGGAGGATAGCACAGATACGCAGTATTTT.

DNA of the CDR3: TGTGCCAGCAGCCCGAGCGGACGCGGCACTGAAGCTTTCTTT. Translation gives CASSPSGRGTEAFF. This chain uses TRBV7-2 with TRBJ1-1, with unresolved D. Trimming shortened V by 5 bases and J by 4 bases, and 14 bases separated the two germline ends. CDR1 SGHTA and CDR2 FQGNSA come from the germline V gene. This CDR3 region has 14 residues. The entire variable domain, with the rest obtained from reference TRBV7-2 and TRBJ1-1, is as follows: GAGVSQSPSNKVTEKGKDVELRCDPISGHTALYWYRQSLGQGLEFLIYFQGNSAPDKSGLPSDRFSAERTGGSVSTLTIQRTQQEDSAVYLCASSPSGRGTEAFFGQGTRLTVV.

This clonotype was counted only a few times. V usage is TRBV20-1 and J usage is TRBJ2-5; tentatively, D is TRBD1 or TRBD2 (6 bases each). V lost 0 bases to trimming and J lost 5 bases, with 10 bases between them. CDR3 length equals 13 residues. The germline gives CDR1 DFQATT, CDR2 SNEGSKA (reference sequence). In nucleotides, the CDR3 is TGCAGTGCTAGAGATGGGGGGCGGGAGACCCAGTACTTC. Amino acids: CSARDGGRETQYF.

The rearrangement uses TRBV10-3 and TRBJ2-7, with 10 bases lining up with TRBD2. The germline V gene has CDR1 ENHRY and CDR2 SYGVKD. V trimming: 11 bases; J trimming: 1 base; junction bases outside the gene matches: 11. The CDR3 has 15 amino acids. The CDR3 region has the DNA TGTGCCGCAAAAGTAACTAGCGGGAATTCCTACGAGCAGTACTTC. Amino acid sequence: CAAKVTSGNSYEQYF.

This chain joins TRBV6-5 and TRBJ1-2; D unresolved. The CDR3 has 17 amino acids. With 0 bases removed from V and 3 bases from J, the gap between germline ends came to 17 bases. Germline lookup yields CDR1 MNHEY and CDR2 SVGAGI. The CDR3, as DNA: TGTGCCAGCAGTTACTCGATGGGATCAGATAGATACTATGGCTACACCTTC. It encodes CASSYSMGSDRYYGYTF.

This rearrangement joins TRBV28 to TRBJ2-3; 9 bases agree with TRBD2. CDR1 MDHEN and CDR2 SYDVKM come from the germline V gene. The CDR3 has 16 amino acids. V shed 3 bases and J 3 bases; nucleotides not matched to a gene: 7. The CDR3 nucleotides read TGTGCCAGCAGTTTTTATCCTAGCGGGATAACAGATACGCAGTATTTT. Encoded protein: CASSFYPSGITDTQYF. The full variable domain, its missing parts supplied by reference TRBV28 and TRBJ2-3, is DVKVTQSSRYLVKRTGEKVFLECVQDMDHENMFWYRQDPGLGLRLIYFSYDVKMKEKGDIPEGYSVSREKKERFSLILESASTNQTSMYLCASSFYPSGITDTQYFGPGTRLTVL.

This clonotype was seen at least ten times. The CDR3 bases are TGTGCCAGCAGCCTAGACCCACCTCAGGGGTCCTCACCCCTCCACTTT. Translated: CASSLDPPQGSSPLHF. V and J are TRBV7-2 and TRBJ1-6, with TRBD1 as a possible D gene (6 bases). Looked up from germline, CDR1 is SGHTA and CDR2 is FQGNSA. The CDR3 has 16 amino acids. V was trimmed by 5 bases and J by 10 bases, leaving 21 bases between them.

This chain connects TRBV20-1 to TRBJ2-3, with no clear D. This CDR3 has 13 amino acids. Per the germline V gene, CDR1 is DFQATT and CDR2 is SNEGSKA (reference sequence). The CDR3 loop is CSPTRDITDTQYF. The CDR3 nucleotides read TGCTCACCAACACGAGACATCACAGATACGCAGTATTTT.

V usage is TRBV28 and J usage is TRBJ1-4; perhaps TRBD1 as D (5 bases). Germline V CDR1 and CDR2: MDHEN, SYDVKM. Trimming pared 4 bases from V and 8 bases from J, leaving 17 bases between. The CDR3 contains 15 residues. The CDR3 loop reads CASSYPRQGGEKLFF. CDR3 sequence (DNA): TGTGCCAGCAGTTACCCCCGGCAGGGTGGGGAAAAACTGTTTTTT.

This clonotype was observed many times. V and J are TRBV12-3 or TRBV12-4 and TRBJ1-3; D gene uncertain. The length of the CDR3 is 14 residues. V was pared by 7 bases and J by 3 bases, with 13 bases between. CDR3 protein: CASTPTFFGNTIYF. The CDR3 DNA reads as TGTGCCAGCACCCCGACGTTCTTTGGAAACACCATATATTTT.

This clonotype was recorded many times. V gene TRBV11-3 combines with J gene TRBJ2-1; 12 nucleotides match TRBD2. This CDR3 is 14 amino acids long. Losses at the gene ends were 7 bases for V and 9 bases for J; bases not matched to a gene: 7. Germline assignment: CDR1 SGHNT and CDR2 YENEEA. CDR3 region: CASTLAGGLGEQFF. CDR3 in DNA: TGTGCCAGCACACTAGCGGGGGGCCTAGGTGAGCAGTTCTTC.

The chain uses TRBV2 and TRBJ2-1; D possibly corresponds to TRBD1 (6 bases). The CDR3 has 15 amino acids. CDR1 and CDR2 from the germline V gene are SNHLY and FYNNEI. V dropped 6 bases and J dropped 5 bases, with 17 bases sitting between them. This CDR3 reads CASRSLGGRHNEQFF. Written as DNA, the CDR3 is TGTGCCAGCAGATCCCTTGGGGGCCGACACAATGAGCAGTTCTTC. Complete variable domain (other parts from reference TRBV2 and TRBJ2-1): EPEVTQTPSHQVTQMGQEVILRCVPISNHLYFYWYRQILGQKVEFLVSFYNNEISEKSEIFDDQFSVERPDGSNFTLKIRSTKLEDSAMYFCASRSLGGRHNEQFFGPGTRLTVL.

Points on this clonotype: It may be a read error: a sequence one base away is much more abundant. The chain couples TRBV7-2 to TRBJ2-1; D gene unclear. Trimming cost V 5 bases and J 4 bases, with 12 bases left between them. This CDR3 comprises 14 residues. The V gene's germline CDR1 is SGHTA and CDR2 FQGNSA. CDR3 in DNA: TGTGCCAGCAGCCTCCTATGGGGATACAATGAGCAGTTCTTC. Its translation: CASSLLWGYNEQFF.

This clonotype was seen repeatedly, ten times or more. This chain joins TRBV6-1 and TRBJ1-5; no clear D. The CDR3 length is 12 residues. Trimming left V 6 bases short and J 6 bases short, with 9 bases between. The V gene's germline CDR1 is MNHNS and CDR2 SASEGT. The CDR3 region has the DNA TGTGCCAGCAGAACATGGGGTCAGCCCCAGCATTTT. Protein product: CASRTWGQPQHF.

This clonotype was seen more than once but under ten times. The CDR3 region has the DNA TGTGCCAGCAGCTTGTGGCGGGGGGGTGATCTACACAATGAGCAGTTCTTC. Translation gives CASSLWRGGDLHNEQFF. The chain carries TRBV5-5 and TRBJ2-1; 9 nucleotides line up with TRBD2. CDR1 SGHKS and CDR2 YYEKEE come from the germline V gene (reference sequence). There are 17 residues in the CDR3. V shed 1 base, J shed 5 bases, and the junction held 10 bases outside the gene matches.

The V gene is TRBV2, the J gene TRBJ1-6; a weak D match, TRBD1 (5 bases). The germline V gene encodes CDR1 SNHLY and CDR2 FYNNEI. This CDR3 is 14 amino acids long. Trimming removed 5 bases from V and 11 bases from J, with 16 bases in between. CDR3: CASSTGRGYAPLHF. DNA for the CDR3: TGTGCCAGCAGTACGGGAAGGGGCTACGCACCCCTCCACTTT.